Presented here are 19 T cell receptor beta chains from one specimen sequenced in a study of blood T cells in healthy people across ages (dated by TCRdb to the mid-2010s). Receptor libraries were prepared by 5' RACE. The instrument was an Illumina HiSeq 2500. A second PCR of about 7 to 12 cycles was run with a J-beta primer mix and a sample-barcoded 5' primer. Using fastp trimming at Q25 and MiXCR clonotype assembly, TCRdb reanalyzed the public sequencing data and kept in-frame beta chains. Rows are combined by CDR3 protein, so each entry shows the most common genes and DNA. The table for this sample lists hundreds of thousands of distinct CDR3 sequences; under 30% of them were counted only once. The leading ten clones occupy roughly 17% of the sample. Sequenced input: blood. These receptors came from an elderly woman in good health.

About this clonotype: This may arise from a read error, as a much more abundant clone is one base away. The chain couples TRBV20-1 to TRBJ2-3; perhaps TRBD2 as D (6 bases). Germline-derived CDR1 and CDR2 are DFQATT and SNEGSKA (reference sequence). This CDR3 comprises 14 residues. With 7 bases removed from V and 5 bases from J, the gap between germline ends came to 19 bases. The CDR3 loop is CSVYCGRGEDTQYF. CDR3 in DNA: TGCAGTGTTTATTGCGGGCGGGGTGAAGATACGCAGTATTTT.

The chain is built from TRBV5-1 and TRBJ1-1; 9 nucleotides align to TRBD1. J lost 4 bases, V lost 0 bases, and 4 bases had no gene match. This CDR3 comprises 15 residues. Germline-derived CDR1 and CDR2 are SGHRS and YFSETQ. CDR3 DNA: TGCGCCAGCAGCTTGGCCGGGACAGGGAGCACTGAAGCTTTCTTT. It is translated as CASSLAGTGSTEAFF.

A remark on this clonotype: A single base separates this from a much larger clone, so it may be a read error. J is TRBJ2-5 and V is TRBV6-6; the D gene is possibly TRBD2 (6 bases). CDR3 length: 15 residues. CDR1 and CDR2 (germline): MNHNY, SVGAGI (reference sequence). V dropped 2 bases and J dropped 11 bases, with 21 bases sitting between them. The CDR3 protein is CASSYGGVYLNEQYF. CDR3 DNA: TGTGCCAGCAGTTACGGCGGGGTGTACTTGAATGAGCAGTACTTC.

This clonotype was recorded many times. The rearrangement links TRBV6-6 to TRBJ2-2; maybe TRBD2 (6 bases). V lost 6 bases and J lost 0, with 11 bases in between. The CDR3 length is 15 residues. Germline CDR1 reads MNHNY; CDR2 reads SVGAGI (reference sequence). The CDR3 here is CASRNGDSNTGELFF. The CDR3, as DNA: TGTGCCAGCAGAAACGGGGACTCGAACACCGGGGAGCTGTTTTTT.

This clonotype was observed at least ten times. J is TRBJ1-6 and V is TRBV20-1; 7 bases fit TRBD1. The ends lost 5 bases at V and 9 bases at J; junction bases unmatched: 7. The CDR3 spans 13 residues. The V gene's germline CDR1 is DFQATT and CDR2 SNEGSKA (reference sequence). Written as DNA, the CDR3 is TGCAGTGCTTTACAGGGGAGCGGTTCACCCCTCCACTTT. Translating it yields CSALQGSGSPLHF.

This rearrangement joins TRBV6-6 to TRBJ1-2; D gene uncertain. This CDR3 comprises 13 residues. Trimming removed 6 bases at V and 4 bases at J, with 12 bases between. The germline CDR1 and CDR2 sequences are MNHNY and SVGAGI (reference sequence). CDR3 loop: CASREGGPYGYTF. The CDR3 region has the DNA TGTGCCAGCAGGGAGGGCGGACCCTATGGCTACACCTTC.

This clonotype has a single count. Mismatch with germline at one junction end may stem from a read error. The chain joins TRBV30 to TRBJ2-6; the match to TRBD1 covers 7 bases. Germline CDR1 reads GTSNPN; CDR2 reads SVGIG (reference sequence). The CDR3 is 15 residues long. The CDR3 region is CAWRRGRFGANVRTF. The CDR3 bases are TGTGCCTGGAGGAGGGGGCGTTTCGGGGCCAACGTCCGGACTTTC.

This clonotype occurred many times. The chain is built from TRBV6-5 and TRBJ2-3, with TRBD2 matching over 7 bases. The CDR3 runs 16 residues. The ends lost 3 bases at V and 3 bases at J; junction bases unmatched: 9. Germline V gene data show CDR1 as MNHEY and CDR2 as SVGAGI. CDR3 DNA: TGTGCCAGCAGTTATAGGGGAAGCGGGATAACAGATACGCAGTATTTT. Protein: CASSYRGSGITDTQYF.

This chain's CDR3 is CASSLTTGAKNIQYF. DNA of the CDR3: TGTGCCAGCAGCTTAACCACAGGGGCCAAAAACATTCAGTACTTC. The V call is TRBV9, the J call TRBJ2-4; a possible D gene is TRBD1 (6 bases). Germline-derived CDR1 and CDR2 are SGDLS and YYNGEE. V was trimmed by 4 bases and J by 1 base, leaving 12 bases between them. The CDR3 sequence is 15 residues long. The variable domain in full, completed from reference TRBV9 and TRBJ2-4, reads DSGVTQTPKHLITATGQRVTLRCSPRSGDLSVYWYQQSLDQGLQFLIQYYNGEERAKGNILERFSAQQFPDLHSELNLSSLELGDSALYFCASSLTTGAKNIQYFGAGTRLSVL.

The table lists this clonotype with many counts. CDR3 region: CASSYAGLAGTYEQYF. DNA of the CDR3: TGTGCCAGCAGTTACGCCGGACTAGCGGGTACCTACGAGCAGTACTTC. The rearrangement uses TRBV6-5 and TRBJ2-7, with TRBD2 identical over 11 bases. Germline V CDR1 and CDR2: MNHEY, SVGAGI. CDR3 length: 16 amino acids. Trimming cost V 2 bases and J 2 bases; bases outside gene matches: 5.

In its sample, this clonotype was seen many times. This clone may be a read error of a much larger clone one base away. This chain links TRBV20-1 with TRBJ2-5, with D possibly being TRBD2 (7 bases). CDR1 is DFQATT and CDR2 is SNEGSKA in the germline V gene (reference sequence). This CDR3 region has 15 residues. Trimming left V 1 base short and J 5 bases short, with 17 bases between. The CDR3 DNA sequence: TGCAGTGCTAGAGTTGGGGGGGGCCTTCCGGAGACCCAGTACTTC. Translation: CSARVGGGLPETQYF.

This clonotype was seen many times. This chain connects TRBV20-1 to TRBJ2-3; D is undetermined. The germline V gene encodes CDR1 DFQATT and CDR2 SNEGSKA (reference sequence). Trimming pared 1 base from V and 3 bases from J, leaving 8 bases between. CDR3 length equals 13 residues. Here the CDR3 DNA reads TGCAGTGCTAGAGTATCACGAACAGATACGCAGTATTTT. This encodes CSARVSRTDTQYF.

This clonotype came up many times. The chain carries TRBV28 and TRBJ2-7, with TRBD1 matching 10 bases. CDR1 MDHEN and CDR2 SYDVKM come from the germline V gene. V gave up 5 bases and J gave up 4 bases; unmatched junction bases: 8. CDR3 size: 15 residues. CDR3 in DNA: TGTGCCAGCAGTATTACGGGACAGGGGTTGTACGAGCAGTACTTC. This sequence encodes CASSITGQGLYEQYF.

The chain links TRBV30 to TRBJ2-3, with D possibly TRBD1 on 6 matching bases. Germline V gene sequence: CDR1 GTSNPN, CDR2 SVGIG (reference sequence). This CDR3 has 15 residues. The V gene lost 3 bases and the J gene lost 5 bases, with 18 bases spanning the gap. Here the CDR3 reads CAWSAGTFEEDTQYF. The CDR3 nucleotides are TGTGCCTGGAGCGCCGGGACATTCGAAGAAGATACGCAGTATTTT.

For this clonotype: A much larger clone lies a single base off, so this may be a read error. The chain joins TRBV11-2 to TRBJ2-6; 9 bases map to TRBD1. Germline values: CDR1 SGHAT, CDR2 FQNNGV. There are 21 residues in the CDR3. DNA of the CDR3: TGTGCCAGCAGCTTAACCCGATTCCCCGGGACAGGGAGATCGGGGGCCAACGTCCGGACTTTC. This sequence encodes CASSLTRFPGTGRSGANVRTF.

The rearrangement links TRBV6-2 or TRBV6-3 to TRBJ2-4, with D tentatively TRBD1 (5 bases). Judging by the DNA end, TRBJ2-7 fits better; the J call may be wrong. Germline assignment: CDR1 MNHEY and CDR2 SVGEGT. This CDR3 contains 14 residues. CDR3 sequence reads: CASSAVIQGIEQYF. CDR3 nucleotide sequence: TGTGCCAGCAGTGCTGTCATTCAGGGTATCGAGCAGTACTTC.

The J gene is TRBJ2-7, the V gene TRBV6-2 or TRBV6-3; 11 bases fit TRBD1. The ends lost 5 bases at V and 5 bases at J; junction bases unmatched: 8. CDR3 size: 15 residues. The germline gives CDR1 MNHEY, CDR2 SVGEGT. The CDR3: CASSIIGTGGHEQYF. The CDR3 DNA reads as TGTGCCAGCAGTATAATCGGGACAGGGGGTCACGAGCAGTACTTC.

Ten or more counts support this clonotype. This sequence joins TRBV7-2 and TRBJ2-3; D remains unclear. Germline V CDR1 and CDR2: SGHTA, FQGNSA. The CDR3 runs to 13 residues. The V and J ends lost 5 bases and 5 bases respectively, with 11 bases between them. The CDR3, as DNA: TGTGCCAGCAGCCCCCAGTACGGAGATACGCAGTATTTT. Translating it yields CASSPQYGDTQYF.

The sample holds a few counts of this clonotype. V and J are TRBV3-1 and TRBJ2-1; tentatively, D is TRBD2 (6 bases). The J call may not be correct, given that the DNA end is closer to TRBJ2-7. This CDR3 contains 15 residues. CDR1 and CDR2 from the germline V gene are LGHDT and YNNKEL (reference sequence). CDR3 in DNA: TGTGCCAGCAGTGACACTCCGGGACTCAACAATGAGCAGTACTTC. As protein: CASSDTPGLNNEQYF.